The text below deals with one T cell receptor beta chain. The antigen remains undetermined. These data come from a study of cytomegalovirus exposure and HLA in healthy donors. General study results and limits: Researchers reportedly found TCR beta sequences accurately predicted most subjects' HLA-A and HLA-B alleles.

V lost 1 base to trimming and J lost 4 bases; unmatched junction nucleotides: 10. Germline V gives CDR1 SEHNR, CDR2 FQNEAQ (reference sequence). This CDR3 comprises 18 residues. The PCR was carried out with 60 Vbeta primers and 13 Jbeta primers. TCRdb's copy holds only in-frame clones and misses some; the assay was immunoSEQ multiplex PCR. The table has some 150,000 clones, over 70% seen once. The sequenced material came from PBMCs. This TCR was recovered from a man aged 25 to 40 in good health and CMV-seronegative. V is TRBV7-9 and J is TRBJ1-3, with 10 positions matching TRBD1. CDR3 protein: CASSLEDSGQGLGNTIYF. CDR3 bases: TGTGCCAGCAGCTTAGAGGATTCGGGACAGGGGCTGGGAAACACCATATATTTT.